This is a list of T cell receptor beta chains from one sample in a study of CD8 T cells in ankylosing spondylitis. A single record per CDR3 protein comes from TCRdb applying MiXCR to the 5' RACE reads. The repertoire holds about 90,000 distinct CDR3 sequences, 27% seen once, with around 60% in the top ten. Sequenced: blood, either unsorted or a sorted T cell fraction (not recorded which). These receptors originate from a male donor with ankylosing spondylitis or in good health (not recorded which). Both conserved end residues are part of each CDR3. Fields, in order: V gene, J gene, D gene, clone size, CDR3 DNA, CDR3 protein. The D gene is left open where the match is weak. Only part of the rows carry a size: once, few, many, or a class if the clone is expanded.

v_gene: TRBV15; j_gene: TRBJ2-1; d_gene: -; abundance: few; CDR3nt: TGTGCCACCAGCAGAGAGGGCAGACACAATGAGCAGTTCTTC; CDR3aa: CATSREGRHNEQFF
v_gene: TRBV28; j_gene: TRBJ1-2; d_gene: -; abundance: -; CDR3nt: TGTGCCAGCAGTACATTGTGGGGGCCTCATGGCTACACCTTC; CDR3aa: CASSTLWGPHGYTF
v_gene: TRBV7-9; j_gene: TRBJ2-1; d_gene: -; abundance: once; CDR3nt: TGTGCCAGCAGCTTAGAGGGTCTAGTTTCCTACAATGAGCAGTTCTTC; CDR3aa: CASSLEGLVSYNEQFF
v_gene: TRBV14; j_gene: TRBJ2-5; d_gene: TRBD1; abundance: -; CDR3nt: TGTGCCAGCAGCCAGGATCGACCGGGACAGGGTATCCAAGAGACCCAGTACTTC; CDR3aa: CASSQDRPGQGIQETQYF
v_gene: TRBV7-3; j_gene: TRBJ2-2; d_gene: -; abundance: -; CDR3nt: TGTGCCAGCAGCTCTAGGACCGGGGAGCTGTTTTTT; CDR3aa: CASSSRTGELFF
v_gene: TRBV9; j_gene: TRBJ2-5; d_gene: -; abundance: -; CDR3nt: TGTGCCAGCAGCGTAGATCTGGGGACGCAAGAGACCCAGTACTTC; CDR3aa: CASSVDLGTQETQYF
v_gene: TRBV11-2; j_gene: TRBJ1-1; d_gene: -; abundance: -; CDR3nt: TGTGCCATCAGCTTACAGGGAGGGAACACTGAAGCTTTCTTT; CDR3aa: CAISLQGGNTEAFF
v_gene: TRBV6-5; j_gene: TRBJ2-7; d_gene: -; abundance: many; CDR3nt: TGTGCCAGCAGTTACGTGGACGAGCAGTACTTC; CDR3aa: CASSYVDEQYF
v_gene: TRBV12-3/TRBV12-4; j_gene: TRBJ2-3; d_gene: -; abundance: many; CDR3nt: TGTGCCAGCAGTCCATTCCGGGACTCCAATACGCAGTATTTT; CDR3aa: CASSPFRDSNTQYF
v_gene: TRBV5-1; j_gene: TRBJ1-3; d_gene: -; abundance: -; CDR3nt: TGCGCCAGCAGCATAACAGGAAACTCTGGAAACACCATATATTTT; CDR3aa: CASSITGNSGNTIYF
v_gene: TRBV3-1; j_gene: TRBJ2-1; d_gene: TRBD2; abundance: many; CDR3nt: TGTGCCAGCAGCCCTGTGGCGGGAGGTGGGAATGAGCAGTTCTTC; CDR3aa: CASSPVAGGGNEQFF
v_gene: TRBV5-1; j_gene: TRBJ2-5; d_gene: -; abundance: -; CDR3nt: TGCGCCAGCAGCTTGGAGGCTGTATGGGAGACCCAGTACTTC; CDR3aa: CASSLEAVWETQYF
v_gene: TRBV2; j_gene: TRBJ1-2; d_gene: TRBD1; abundance: once; CDR3nt: TGTGCCAGCAGGACAGGGGGCAATTTCCCTAGCTACACCTTC; CDR3aa: CASRTGGNFPSYTF
v_gene: TRBV12-3/TRBV12-4; j_gene: TRBJ1-2; d_gene: -; abundance: -; CDR3nt: TGTGCCAGCAGTTTAACGGATACAGTTGCCAGCGGCTACACCTTC; CDR3aa: CASSLTDTVASGYTF
v_gene: TRBV5-5; j_gene: TRBJ1-4; d_gene: -; abundance: few; CDR3nt: TGTGCCAGCAGCCTTCTACAGGGTTTTAATGAAAAACTGTTTTTT; CDR3aa: CASSLLQGFNEKLFF